This entry lists 18 T cell receptor beta chains sequenced from one sample in a study of blood T cell repertoires in COVID-19. Method: immunoSEQ multiplex PCR; TCRdb's copy keeps in-frame clones and lacks some. The table includes tens of thousands of clones, less than 90% detected once. The source material was peripheral blood. Source of these receptors: a man aged 70-80 years with acute or convalescent COVID-19.

The CDR3 DNA sequence: TGCGCCAGCAGCTTGGACAGGGGACGGACTGAAGCTTTCTTT. The encoded protein is CASSLDRGRTEAFF. The rearrangement joins TRBV5-1 to TRBJ1-1, with 7 bases fitting TRBD1. The CDR3 length is 14 residues. V shed 0 bases and J 5 bases; nucleotides not matched to a gene: 4. Germline CDR1 and CDR2: SGHRS and YFSETQ.

This clone was detected once. CDR3 sequence reads: CASSLINSNEKLFF. Here the CDR3 DNA reads TGTGCCAGCAGCTTAATTAATAGTAATGAAAAACTGTTTTTT. The chain employs TRBV7-9 and TRBJ1-4; D is unclear. Deletions cut 2 bases from V and 4 bases from J, with 8 bases between. Germline values: CDR1 SEHNR, CDR2 FQNEAQ (reference sequence). This CDR3 has 14 amino acids.

As concerns this clone: One end of the junction does not line up with germline, which may come from a read error. This chain uses TRBV2 with TRBJ2-7; no clear D gene. This CDR3 is 13 amino acids long. Germline CDR1 reads SNHLY; CDR2 reads FYNNEI. CDR3 nucleotides: TGTGCCAGCAGTCTCTCTGGCTCCTCCGAGCAGTACTTC. Its protein is CASSLSGSSEQYF.

This chain links TRBV19 with TRBJ1-2, with 8 bases matching TRBD1. CDR3 length: 15 amino acids. CDR1 LNHDA and CDR2 SQIVND come from the germline V gene (reference sequence). After removal of 4 bases from V and 2 bases from J, the junction contained 6 bases not matched to a gene. The CDR3: CASSTGQGGNYGYTF. The CDR3 region has the DNA TGTGCCAGTAGTACTGGACAGGGAGGAAACTATGGCTACACCTTC.

This rearrangement joins TRBV7-6 to TRBJ2-2; TRBD1 might be the D (5 bases). Germline assignment: CDR1 SGHVS and CDR2 FNYEAQ. There are 16 residues in the CDR3. V was cut by 5 bases and J by 1 base, with 14 bases left in between. The CDR3 nucleotides are TGTGCCAGCAGCCGACGACCAGGACAGAACACCGGGGAGCTGTTTTTT. Translating gives CASSRRPGQNTGELFF.

The chain uses TRBV5-6 and TRBJ2-7, with D possibly matching TRBD1 (5 bases). V lost 0 bases and J 4 bases, leaving 11 bases between the germline ends. Germline-derived CDR1 and CDR2 are SGHDT and YYEEEE. The CDR3 covers 14 residues. The CDR3 here is CASSLERTLYEQYF. DNA for the CDR3: TGTGCCAGCAGCTTGGAACGGACACTGTACGAGCAGTACTTC.

The table lists this clone with a count of one. V usage is TRBV21-1 and J usage is TRBJ2-2; the D call in the table, TRBD2, was not verified against the DNA. TRBV21-1 is designated a pseudogene. This CDR3 comprises 17 residues. This chain's CDR3 is CASSSLAGGPYTGELFF. The CDR3 nucleotides read TGTGCCAGCAGCTCCCTAGCGGGAGGGCCCTACACCGGGGAGCTGTTTTTT.

The chain links TRBV7-2 to TRBJ2-7, with 16 bases matching TRBD2. After removal of 5 bases from V and 5 bases from J, the junction contained 6 bases not matched to a gene. From germline, CDR1 is SGHTA and CDR2 FQGNSA. There are 16 residues in the CDR3. CDR3 nucleotide sequence: TGTGCCAGCAGCAAGGGACTAGCGGGAGGGCCCGACGAGCAGTACTTC. This sequence encodes CASSKGLAGGPDEQYF.

This sequence joins TRBV10-2 and TRBJ1-5; D is possibly TRBD1 (5 bases). V was clipped by 4 bases and J by 6 bases, with 10 bases between them. Per the germline V gene, CDR1 is WSHSY and CDR2 is SAAADI. This CDR3 spans 13 amino acids. CDR3 sequence reads: CASSVQGSQPQHF. The DNA of the CDR3 is TGCGCCAGCAGTGTTCAGGGCAGTCAGCCCCAGCATTTT.

Relative to its sample, this clone is medium-sized. The chain couples TRBV6-5 to TRBJ1-6; D unresolved. The CDR3 is made up of 12 amino acids. Germline V CDR1 and CDR2: MNHEY, SVGAGI. V was cut by 2 bases and J by 10 bases, with 6 bases left in between. The CDR3 DNA is TGTGCCAGCAGTTACGGCCTCTCACCCCTCCACTTT. Translating gives CASSYGLSPLHF.

The chain links TRBV7-9 to TRBJ1-4, with TRBD1 matching 7 bases. The CDR3 loop spans 15 amino acids. Germline values: CDR1 SEHNR, CDR2 FQNEAQ (reference sequence). The junction had 10 bases not matched to a gene; V was cut back by 4 bases and J by 8 bases. The chain's CDR3 is CASSSQGTSGEKLFF. The CDR3 bases are TGTGCCAGCAGCTCACAGGGGACTTCCGGGGAAAAACTGTTTTTT.

The gene calls are TRBV7-2 and TRBJ2-7; 8 bases are a match to TRBD2. The germline V gene encodes CDR1 SGHTA and CDR2 FQGNSA. Losses at the gene ends were 0 bases for V and 2 bases for J; bases not matched to a gene: 6. The CDR3 is 16 residues long. This chain's CDR3 is CASSLANLRGAYEQYF. The CDR3 nucleotides read TGTGCCAGCAGCTTAGCAAATCTGCGGGGGGCCTACGAGCAGTACTTC.

This chain connects TRBV6-4 to TRBJ2-2; D is uncertain. Trimming shortened V by 2 bases and J by 3 bases, and 7 bases separated the two germline ends. Germline CDR1 MRHNA, CDR2 SNTAGT. The CDR3 has 14 residues. CDR3 protein: CASSDERYTGELFF. Written as DNA, the CDR3 is TGTGCCAGCAGTGACGAGCGATACACCGGGGAGCTGTTTTTT.

The V call is TRBV19, the J call TRBJ1-6, with 7 bases fitting TRBD1. Germline CDR1 reads LNHDA; CDR2 reads SQIVND (reference sequence). The CDR3 is 14 residues long. The junction had 6 bases not matched to a gene; V was cut back by 6 bases and J by 7 bases. The CDR3 region is CASSKGQLNSPLHF. The DNA of the CDR3 is TGTGCCAGTAGCAAGGGACAGCTGAATTCACCCCTCCACTTT.

The CDR3 loop is CASSLAGTSGMGYTDTQYF. The DNA for the CDR3 is TGTGCCAGCTCACTCGCCGGGACTAGCGGGATGGGGTACACAGATACGCAGTATTTT. The chain joins TRBV18 to TRBJ2-3; 13 bases match TRBD2. The CDR3 length is 19 residues. Unmatched junction bases numbered 12, after V lost 4 bases and J lost 2 bases. CDR1 is KGHSH and CDR2 is LQKENI in the germline V gene.

This clone was observed once. The chain carries TRBV6-7 and TRBJ1-6; 8 bases are shared with TRBD1. TRBV6-7 is flagged as an ORF with uncertain function. J gave up 5 bases and V 5 bases, and 8 bases lay outside the gene matches. This CDR3 contains 16 residues. This CDR3 is CASSTSTGEDNSPLHF. Written as DNA, the CDR3 is TGTGCCAGCAGTACCTCGACAGGGGAAGATAATTCACCCCTCCACTTT.

This clone has more than one count but fewer than ten. This chain uses TRBV12-5 with TRBJ2-1, with 9 bases identical to TRBD2. Germline assignment: CDR1 LGHNT and CDR2 FRNRAP. The trim removed 8 bases at V and 9 bases at J, leaving 8 bases unmatched. There are 13 residues in the CDR3. CDR3 DNA sequence: TGTGCTAGTAGCGGGAGGACACCAGGTGAGCAGTTCTTC. Protein product: CASSGRTPGEQFF.

The chain uses TRBV18 and TRBJ2-4, with 11 positions matching TRBD2. The CDR3 has 16 residues. The V and J ends lost 6 bases and 7 bases, in that order; junction bases with no gene match: 11. CDR1 is KGHSH and CDR2 is LQKENI in the germline V gene. The CDR3 sequence: CASSRGLAGGENIQYF. The CDR3 DNA is TGTGCCAGCTCCAGAGGTCTAGCGGGAGGAGAGAACATTCAGTACTTC.